These 25 T cell receptor beta chains share one sample of origin, sequenced in a study of OX40 agonist ivuxolimab in advanced cancers. Measured with immunoSEQ multiplex PCR; TCRdb has only the in-frame clones, and not every one. The sample includes roughly 53,000 clones, about 93% of them seen just once. This specimen consisted of CD4+ or CD8+ T cells sorted from blood, obtained in a trial of the OX40 agonist ivuxolimab. These receptors came from an adult with an advanced solid tumor such as melanoma, head and neck, liver or kidney cancer.

V is TRBV29-1 and J is TRBJ1-1, with no clear D. Germline CDR1 is SQVTM and CDR2 is ANQGSEA. The length of the CDR3 is 15 residues. Trimming pared 0 bases from V and 5 bases from J, leaving 16 bases between. The CDR3: CSVEDRWGFTTEAFF. CDR3 DNA: TGCAGCGTTGAAGATCGGTGGGGATTTACGACTGAAGCTTTCTTT.

The rearrangement joins TRBV16 to TRBJ2-1; 8 nucleotides line up with TRBD2. This CDR3 has 19 amino acids. Trimming at V came to 1 base and at J to 3 bases, leaving 14 bases not matched to a gene. In germline, CDR1 is KGHSY, CDR2 FQNENV. This CDR3 reads CASSQYKLAGGLNYNEQFF. The DNA for the CDR3 is TGTGCCAGCAGCCAATATAAGCTAGCGGGCGGACTAAACTACAATGAGCAGTTCTTC.

This clone was seen only a few times. The J gene is TRBJ1-2, the V gene TRBV7-1; D not resolved. Being an ORF, TRBV7-1 has a function that is uncertain. This CDR3 is 14 amino acids long. V was shortened by 4 bases and J by 0 bases, with 9 bases between the two germline ends. CDR3 region: CASSFQEANYGYTF. The CDR3 DNA follows: TGTGCCAGCAGCTTCCAAGAAGCTAACTATGGCTACACCTTC.

This chain connects TRBV5-1 to TRBJ2-7; possibly TRBD1 for D (6 bases). CDR3 length: 13 amino acids. Deletions cut 0 bases from V and 5 bases from J, with 9 bases between. The germline CDR1 and CDR2 sequences are SGHRS and YFSETQ. CDR3 region: CASSLESGDEQYF. CDR3 bases: TGCGCCAGCAGCTTGGAATCAGGGGACGAGCAGTACTTC.

This clone turned up a few times. V gene TRBV7-3 combines with J gene TRBJ2-7; no clear D. CDR3 length: 11 residues. Between the trimmed V and J ends, which lost 3 bases and 4 bases, there was a span of 4 bases. Looked up from germline, CDR1 is SGHTA and CDR2 is FQGTGA. CDR3 DNA sequence: TGTGCCAGCAGCTTGTATTACGAGCAGTACTTC. This translates into CASSLYYEQYF. Filled out from reference TRBV7-3 and TRBJ2-7, the complete variable domain reads GAGVSQTPSNKVTEKGKYVELRCDPISGHTALYWYRQSLGQGPEFLIYFQGTGAADDSGLPNDRFFAVRPEGSVSTLKIQRTERGDSAVYLCASSLYYEQYFGPGTRLTVT.

V and J are TRBV28 and TRBJ1-5; no definite D call. The CDR3 sequence is 15 residues long. Germline CDR1 and CDR2: MDHEN and SYDVKM. Trimming removed 3 bases at V and 2 bases at J, with 11 bases between. CDR3 bases: TGTGCCAGCAGTTTTAACGCTATCGGCAATCAGCCCCAGCATTTT. This gives the protein CASSFNAIGNQPQHF.

The count of this clone is one. The chain recombines TRBV4-2 with TRBJ2-2, with D unresolved. CDR1 is LGHNA and CDR2 is YNFKEQ in the germline V gene. Trimming shortened V by 2 bases and J by 0 bases, and 7 bases separated the two germline ends. The CDR3 contains 15 residues. For the CDR3, the DNA is TGTGCCAGCAGCCAAATCGAGTCGAACACCGGGGAGCTGTTTTTT. Translating gives CASSQIESNTGELFF.

The V and J genes are TRBV7-9 and TRBJ2-7, with 10 bases fitting TRBD1. Trimming at V came to 4 bases and at J to 3 bases, leaving 9 bases not matched to a gene. The germline V gene encodes CDR1 SEHNR and CDR2 FQNEAQ (reference sequence). CDR3 length: 16 residues. CDR3 DNA sequence: TGTGCCAGCAGCTCGCCGGGACAGGGGAATGTCTACGAGCAGTACTTC. Translating gives CASSSPGQGNVYEQYF.

This clone was picked up one time. This chain connects TRBV10-3 to TRBJ2-4; TRBD1 matches at 11 bases. The germline CDR1 and CDR2 sequences are ENHRY and SYGVKD. The V and J ends lost 0 bases and 0 bases, in that order; junction bases with no gene match: 4. The CDR3 length is 18 residues. The DNA of the CDR3 is TGTGCCATCAGTGAGTCGGGACAGGGGGGCCTAGCCAAAAACATTCAGTACTTC. Translating gives CAISESGQGGLAKNIQYF.

This chain joins TRBV25-1 and TRBJ1-3; D unresolved. With 4 bases removed from V and 6 bases from J, the gap between germline ends came to 10 bases. CDR3 length: 13 amino acids. Per the germline V gene, CDR1 is MGHDK and CDR2 is SYGVNS. The DNA for the CDR3 is TGTGCCAGCAGTGGTAAGTACGCAAACACCATATATTTT. It specifies CASSGKYANTIYF.

CDR3 sequence (DNA): TGTGCCAGCAGGACCCTCTCTCGAGGCAGGTTGGACAATGAGCAGTTCTTC. It yields the protein CASRTLSRGRLDNEQFF. The chain is built from TRBV27 and TRBJ2-1; D remains unclear. V was cut by 6 bases and J by 5 bases, with 23 bases left in between. Per germline, CDR1 MNHEY and CDR2 SMNVEV (reference sequence). There are 17 residues in the CDR3.

V usage is TRBV7-9 and J usage is TRBJ2-7; the D call may be TRBD1 or TRBD2 (5 bases each). The CDR3 extends over 15 amino acids. Per germline, CDR1 SEHNR and CDR2 FQNEAQ (reference sequence). Trimming cost V 5 bases and J 2 bases, with 16 bases left between them. DNA of the CDR3: TGTGCCAGCAGCCTTGAGAGGGCAGGGACCTACGAGCAGTACTTC. Amino acids: CASSLERAGTYEQYF.

The CDR3 sequence is CASTMTGASYNEQFF. The DNA of the CDR3 is TGTGCCAGTACAATGACAGGGGCCTCCTACAATGAGCAGTTCTTC. The chain employs TRBV19 and TRBJ2-1; TRBD1 matches at 8 bases. The J segment lost 0 bases and the V segment lost 7 bases, leaving 5 bases of the junction unmatched. CDR3 length: 15 amino acids. Germline lookup yields CDR1 LNHDA and CDR2 SQIVND (reference sequence).

V and J are TRBV7-3 and TRBJ2-2, with D maybe TRBD2 (5 bases). CDR3 length: 13 amino acids. Trimming stripped 3 bases from V and 4 bases from J, with 6 bases between. The germline V gene encodes CDR1 SGHTA and CDR2 FQGTGA. DNA of the CDR3: TGTGCCAGCAGCTTCACTAGCACCGGGGAGCTGTTTTTT. Encoded protein: CASSFTSTGELFF.

In nucleotides, the CDR3 is TGTGCCAGCAGTTTCACGGACAGTTTCTATGGCTACACCTTC. Translated: CASSFTDSFYGYTF. The gene calls are TRBV6-5 and TRBJ1-2, with a possible D match to TRBD1 (6 bases). The CDR3 sequence is 14 residues long. CDR1 and CDR2 from the germline V gene are MNHEY and SVGAGI. V lost 4 bases and J lost 4, with 13 bases in between.

The J gene is TRBJ2-1, the V gene TRBV7-9; D uncertain. CDR3 size: 13 residues. The ends were cut back, 2 bases at V and 10 bases at J, with 12 bases in the middle. The germline CDR1 and CDR2 sequences are SEHNR and FQNEAQ (reference sequence). CDR3 DNA: TGTGCCAGCAGCTTAAGGGCGGAAAGGGAGCAGTTCTTC. Its translation is CASSLRAEREQFF.

The chain recombines TRBV6-5 with TRBJ2-7; no firm D call. V was cut by 0 bases and J by 3 bases, with 15 bases left in between. The CDR3 has 16 amino acids. Germline CDR1 and CDR2: MNHEY and SVGAGI. In DNA form, the CDR3 reads TGTGCCAGCAGTTACTCCATAGGACCTAAACTCTACGAGCAGTACTTC. Encoded protein: CASSYSIGPKLYEQYF.

This clone was seen only once. V is TRBV11-2 and J is TRBJ2-1; D may be TRBD2 (6 bases). The CDR3 consists of 15 residues. Germline-derived CDR1 and CDR2 are SGHAT and FQNNGV. Trimming cost V 0 bases and J 4 bases, with 10 bases left between them. Here the CDR3 reads CASSLDLSGYNEQFF. As DNA, the CDR3 is TGTGCCAGCAGCTTAGATCTGAGCGGGTACAATGAGCAGTTCTTC.

V is TRBV4-3 and J is TRBJ2-7; TRBD2 might be the D (6 bases). The germline gives CDR1 LGHNA, CDR2 YSLEER. The CDR3 loop spans 14 amino acids. V was pared by 4 bases and J by 3 bases, with 13 bases between. CDR3 coding DNA: TGCGCCAGCAGCCCCGAGGAGGGATACTACGAGCAGTACTTC. This encodes CASSPEEGYYEQYF.

The chain recombines TRBV5-1 with TRBJ1-1; D uncertain. The CDR3 extends over 14 amino acids. Trimming removed 0 bases from V and 5 bases from J, with 11 bases in between. Germline-derived CDR1 and CDR2 are SGHRS and YFSETQ. CDR3 nucleotides: TGCGCCAGCAGCTTGGCGAATGGCGGAACTGAAGCTTTCTTT. It translates to CASSLANGGTEAFF.

CDR3: CASSPPILGPKNIQYF. DNA for the CDR3: TGTGCCAGCTCACCACCTATCTTGGGACCCAAAAACATTCAGTACTTC. The chain joins TRBV18 to TRBJ2-4; either TRBD1 or TRBD2 may fit D (5 bases each). The CDR3 length is 16 residues. The germline V and J ends were trimmed by 0 bases and 2 bases, with 11 bases remaining between them. The germline CDR1 and CDR2 sequences are KGHSH and LQKENI.

The chain has TRBV10-3 and TRBJ2-7; 9 bases match TRBD1. The V segment lost 3 bases and the J segment 0 bases; nucleotides outside the gene matches: 12. There are 18 residues in the CDR3. CDR1 is ENHRY, CDR2 SYGVKD, per germline. The CDR3 sequence is CAISELVGGDRASYEQYF. The CDR3 DNA is TGTGCCATCAGTGAACTTGTGGGGGGGGACAGGGCCTCCTACGAGCAGTACTTC.

J is TRBJ1-5 and V is TRBV6-5; a weak D match, TRBD1 (5 bases). The CDR3 runs 15 residues. Germline values: CDR1 MNHEY, CDR2 SVGAGI. The germline V and J ends were trimmed by 5 bases and 4 bases, with 15 bases remaining between them. CDR3 in DNA: TGTGCCAGCAGTCTCCAGATGGGGGAGAATCAGCCCCAGCATTTT. Translated: CASSLQMGENQPQHF.

This sequence joins TRBV6-5 and TRBJ1-2, with 12 bases matching TRBD1. This CDR3 is built from 14 residues. V dropped 7 bases and J dropped 13; count of bases not matched to a gene: 13. The germline CDR1 and CDR2 sequences are MNHEY and SVGAGI. The CDR3 protein is CASTTGQGAAPTTF. In DNA form, the CDR3 reads TGTGCCAGCACTACGGGACAGGGGGCCGCCCCTACCACCTTC.

This clone was observed a single time. The chain links TRBV29-1 to TRBJ1-2; 7 positions agree with TRBD1. The V gene's germline CDR1 is SQVTM and CDR2 ANQGSEA. The CDR3 has 14 residues. The V and J ends lost 6 bases and 7 bases, in that order; junction bases with no gene match: 14. This CDR3 reads CSVFAPTGVSGYTF. The CDR3 DNA is TGCAGCGTCTTTGCTCCAACAGGGGTTAGTGGCTACACCTTC.